A selection of T cell receptor beta chains follows, all from one sample in a study of shared clonotypes between healthy human individuals. Only in-frame clones appear in the TCRdb table, and some are missing; sequencing was by immunoSEQ multiplex PCR. Of 2 million to 3 million clones in the sample, approximately 93% are singletons; the top ten hold around 0.4%. Sequenced material: naive CD4+ T cells from PBMCs. The source of these receptors is a man between 18 and 35 years old in good health. Some clones in this sample may be carry-over from other donors' samples. Each CDR3 is given with its conserved first and last residue.

v_call	j_call	cdr3_aa
TRBV27	TRBJ1-3	CASSLASLSGNTIYF
TRBV18	TRBJ2-5	CASSPPQGGETQYF
TRBV28	TRBJ2-1	CASSFEVGRSSYNEQFF
TRBV2	TRBJ2-7	CASSGSGEQQYF
TRBV12-2	TRBJ2-7	CASRLTDGTSGSYEQYF
TRBV18	TRBJ2-1	CASSPPMGRSYNEQFF
TRBV7-8	TRBJ1-5	CASSPSNQPQHF
TRBV5-1	TRBJ2-1	CASSFGQGYEQFF
TRBV19	TRBJ1-2	CASTPGDRIHYGYTF
TRBV15	TRBJ2-7	CATSRGRDNSYEQYF
TRBV25-1	TRBJ2-3	CASSALTDTQYF
TRBV2	TRBJ2-1	CASSEPIDRGQLGNEQFF
TRBV2	TRBJ2-1	CASSAPESSGTGNEQFF
TRBV7-9	TRBJ1-3	CASSRRQGGDGNTIYF
TRBV28	TRBJ1-4	CASRPQGRVEKLFF
TRBV7-9	TRBJ2-6	CASSMFSSGANVLTF
TRBV11-2	TRBJ2-7	CASRMAGINYEQYF
TRBV28	TRBJ1-1	CASSFLGVGHTEAFF
TRBV28	TRBJ2-7	CASSNSGTSSYEQYF
TRBV6-5	TRBJ2-3	CASSYPGLAGQDTQYF